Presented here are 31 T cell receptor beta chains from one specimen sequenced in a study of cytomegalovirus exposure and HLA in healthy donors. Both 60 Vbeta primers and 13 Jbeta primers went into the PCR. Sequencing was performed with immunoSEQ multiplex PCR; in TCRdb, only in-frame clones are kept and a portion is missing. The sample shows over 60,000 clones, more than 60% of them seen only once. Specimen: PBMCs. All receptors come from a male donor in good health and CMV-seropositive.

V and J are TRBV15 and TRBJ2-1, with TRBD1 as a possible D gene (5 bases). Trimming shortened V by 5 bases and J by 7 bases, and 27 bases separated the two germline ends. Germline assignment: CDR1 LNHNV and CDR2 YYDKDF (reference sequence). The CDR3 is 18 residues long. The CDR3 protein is CATSQHISQGHKGNEQFF. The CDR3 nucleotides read TGTGCCACCAGCCAACACATCTCCCAGGGCCACAAGGGGAATGAGCAGTTCTTC.

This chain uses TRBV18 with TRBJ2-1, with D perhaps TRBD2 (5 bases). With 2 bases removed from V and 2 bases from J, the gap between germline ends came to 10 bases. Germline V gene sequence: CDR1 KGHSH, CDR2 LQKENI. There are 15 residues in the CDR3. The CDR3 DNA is TGTGCCAGCTCACCAGAGATTAGCGCCTACAATGAGCAGTTCTTC. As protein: CASSPEISAYNEQFF.

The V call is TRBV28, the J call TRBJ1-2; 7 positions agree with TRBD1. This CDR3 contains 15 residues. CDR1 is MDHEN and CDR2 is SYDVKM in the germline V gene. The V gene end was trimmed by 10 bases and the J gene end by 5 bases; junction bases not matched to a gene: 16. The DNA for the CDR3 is TGTGCCACCTCCTCGGGGCAGGGGGATTGGTATGGCTACACCTTC. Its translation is CATSSGQGDWYGYTF.

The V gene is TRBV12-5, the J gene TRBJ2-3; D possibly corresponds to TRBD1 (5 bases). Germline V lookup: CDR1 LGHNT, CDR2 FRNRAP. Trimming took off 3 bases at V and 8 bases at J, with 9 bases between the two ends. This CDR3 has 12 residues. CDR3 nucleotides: TGTGCTAGTGGTTTAGGGGCGGCTACGCAGTATTTT. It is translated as CASGLGAATQYF.

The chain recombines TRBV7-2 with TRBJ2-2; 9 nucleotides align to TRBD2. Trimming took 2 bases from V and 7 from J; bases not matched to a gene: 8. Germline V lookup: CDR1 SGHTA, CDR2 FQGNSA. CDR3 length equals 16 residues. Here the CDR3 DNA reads TGTGCCAGCAGCTTAAATCCTAGCGGGGTAGGCGGGGAGCTGTTTTTT. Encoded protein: CASSLNPSGVGGELFF. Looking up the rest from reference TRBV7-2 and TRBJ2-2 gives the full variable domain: GAGVSQSPSNKVTEKGKDVELRCDPISGHTALYWYRQSLGQGLEFLIYFQGNSAPDKSGLPSDRFSAERTGGSVSTLTIQRTQQEDSAVYLCASSLNPSGVGGELFFGEGSRLTVL.

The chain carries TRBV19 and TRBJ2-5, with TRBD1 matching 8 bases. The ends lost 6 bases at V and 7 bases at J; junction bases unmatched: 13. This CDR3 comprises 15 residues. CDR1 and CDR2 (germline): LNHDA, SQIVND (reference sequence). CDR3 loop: CASRLNGQGWGTQYF. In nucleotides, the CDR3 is TGTGCCAGTAGGTTAAACGGACAGGGTTGGGGGACCCAGTACTTC.

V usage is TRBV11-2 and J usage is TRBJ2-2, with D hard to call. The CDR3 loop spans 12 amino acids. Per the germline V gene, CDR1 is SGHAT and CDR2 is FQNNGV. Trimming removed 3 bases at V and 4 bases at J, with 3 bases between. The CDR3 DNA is TGTGCCAGCAGCTTGAGCACCGGGGAGCTGTTTTTT. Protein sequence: CASSLSTGELFF.

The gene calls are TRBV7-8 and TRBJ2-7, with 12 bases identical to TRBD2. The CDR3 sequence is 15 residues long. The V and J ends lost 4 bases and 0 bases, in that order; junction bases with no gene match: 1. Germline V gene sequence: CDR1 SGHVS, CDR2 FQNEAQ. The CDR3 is CASSSLAGGSYEQYF. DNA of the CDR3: TGTGCCAGCAGCTCACTAGCGGGGGGCTCCTACGAGCAGTACTTC.

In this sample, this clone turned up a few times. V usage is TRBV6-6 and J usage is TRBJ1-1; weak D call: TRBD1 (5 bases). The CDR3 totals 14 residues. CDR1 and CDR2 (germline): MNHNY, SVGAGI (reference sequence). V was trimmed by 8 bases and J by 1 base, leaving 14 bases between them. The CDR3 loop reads CASFRGGKNTEAFF. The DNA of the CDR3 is TGTGCCAGCTTTCGGGGGGGGAAGAACACTGAAGCTTTCTTT.

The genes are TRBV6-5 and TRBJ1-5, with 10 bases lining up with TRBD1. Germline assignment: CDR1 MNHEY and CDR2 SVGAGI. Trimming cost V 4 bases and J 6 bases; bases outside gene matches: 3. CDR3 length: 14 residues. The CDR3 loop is CASSFDRGLQPQHF. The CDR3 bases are TGTGCCAGCAGTTTCGACAGGGGGCTTCAGCCCCAGCATTTT.

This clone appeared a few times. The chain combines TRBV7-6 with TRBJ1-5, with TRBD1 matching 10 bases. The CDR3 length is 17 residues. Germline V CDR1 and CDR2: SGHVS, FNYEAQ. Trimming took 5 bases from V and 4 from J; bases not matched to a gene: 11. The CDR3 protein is CASSPYLTGGLNQPQHF. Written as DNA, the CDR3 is TGTGCCAGCAGCCCATATTTGACAGGGGGCCTTAATCAGCCCCAGCATTTT.

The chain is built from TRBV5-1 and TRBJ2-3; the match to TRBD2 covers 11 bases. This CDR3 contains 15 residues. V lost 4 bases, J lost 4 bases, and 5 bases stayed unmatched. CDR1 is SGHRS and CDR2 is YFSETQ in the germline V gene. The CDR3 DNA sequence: TGCGCCAGCAGCGTAGCGGGGGGGCCCGCAGATACGCAGTATTTT. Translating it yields CASSVAGGPADTQYF.

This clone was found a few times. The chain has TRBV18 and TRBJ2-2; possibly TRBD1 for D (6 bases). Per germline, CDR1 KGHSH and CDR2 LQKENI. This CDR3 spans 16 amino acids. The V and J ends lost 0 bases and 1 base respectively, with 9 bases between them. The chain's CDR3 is CASSPPGTQNTGELFF. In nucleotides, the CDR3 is TGTGCCAGCTCACCACCCGGGACACAGAACACCGGGGAGCTGTTTTTT.

DNA for the CDR3: TGTGCCTGGAGTGTGGATCAGGTGAACACTGAAGCTTTCTTT. Amino acids: CAWSVDQVNTEAFF. The chain couples TRBV30 to TRBJ1-1; D is undetermined. The CDR3 is 14 residues long. Between the trimmed V and J ends, which lost 0 bases and 0 bases, there was a span of 8 bases. Germline values: CDR1 GTSNPN, CDR2 SVGIG (reference sequence).

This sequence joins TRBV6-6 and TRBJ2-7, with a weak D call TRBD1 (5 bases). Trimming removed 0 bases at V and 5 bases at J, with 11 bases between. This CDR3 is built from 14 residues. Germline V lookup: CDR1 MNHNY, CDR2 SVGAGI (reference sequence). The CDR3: CASSYSRGRDEQYF. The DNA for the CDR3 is TGTGCCAGCAGTTACTCAAGGGGAAGGGACGAGCAGTACTTC.

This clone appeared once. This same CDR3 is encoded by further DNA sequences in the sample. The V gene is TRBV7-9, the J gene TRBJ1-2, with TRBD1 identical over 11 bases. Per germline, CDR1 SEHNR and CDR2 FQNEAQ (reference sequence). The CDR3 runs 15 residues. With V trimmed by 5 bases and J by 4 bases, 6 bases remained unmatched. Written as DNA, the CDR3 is TGTGCCAGCAGCGACACCGGGACAGGGGGCTATGGCTACACCTTC. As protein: CASSDTGTGGYGYTF.

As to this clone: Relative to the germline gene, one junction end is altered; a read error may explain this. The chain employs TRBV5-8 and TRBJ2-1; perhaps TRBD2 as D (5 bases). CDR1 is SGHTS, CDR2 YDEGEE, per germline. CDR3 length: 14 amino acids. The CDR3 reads CVSSTLDSDNEQFF. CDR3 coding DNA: TGTGTCAGCAGTACGCTGGACTCGGACAATGAGCAGTTCTTC.

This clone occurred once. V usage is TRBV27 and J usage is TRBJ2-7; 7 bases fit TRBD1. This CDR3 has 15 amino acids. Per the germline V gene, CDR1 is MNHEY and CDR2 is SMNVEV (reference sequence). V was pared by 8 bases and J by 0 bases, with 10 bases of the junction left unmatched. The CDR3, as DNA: TGTGCCAGCGCCCCCGGGACAGCCAACTCCTACGAGCAGTACTTC. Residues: CASAPGTANSYEQYF.

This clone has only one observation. The CDR3 nucleotides are TGTGCCAGCAGCTTCCAGCTGGGCGAGCAGTTCTTC. Encoded protein: CASSFQLGEQFF. This chain uses TRBV11-2 with TRBJ2-1, with D hard to call. Germline V gene sequence: CDR1 SGHAT, CDR2 FQNNGV. The V and J ends lost 3 bases and 10 bases respectively, with 10 bases between them. The CDR3 has 12 amino acids.

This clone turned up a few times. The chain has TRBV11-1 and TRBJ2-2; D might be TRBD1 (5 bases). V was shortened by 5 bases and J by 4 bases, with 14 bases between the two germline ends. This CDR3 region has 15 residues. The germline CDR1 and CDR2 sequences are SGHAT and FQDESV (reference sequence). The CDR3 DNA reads TGTGCCAGCAGCCCCCGGGCTGGGGCCACCGGGGAGCTGTTTTTT. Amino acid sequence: CASSPRAGATGELFF. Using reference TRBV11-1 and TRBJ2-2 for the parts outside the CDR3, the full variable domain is EAEVAQSPRYKITEKSQAVAFWCDPISGHATLYWYRQILGQGPELLVQFQDESVVDDSQLPKDRFSAERLKGVDSTLKIQPAELGDSAMYLCASSPRAGATGELFFGEGSRLTVL.

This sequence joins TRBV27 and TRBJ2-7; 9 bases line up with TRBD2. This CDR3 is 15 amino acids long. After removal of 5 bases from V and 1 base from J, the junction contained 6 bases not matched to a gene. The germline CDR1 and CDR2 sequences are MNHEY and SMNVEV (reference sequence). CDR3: CASSTSGGHSYEQYF. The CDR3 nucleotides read TGTGCCAGCAGTACAAGCGGGGGGCATTCCTACGAGCAGTACTTC.

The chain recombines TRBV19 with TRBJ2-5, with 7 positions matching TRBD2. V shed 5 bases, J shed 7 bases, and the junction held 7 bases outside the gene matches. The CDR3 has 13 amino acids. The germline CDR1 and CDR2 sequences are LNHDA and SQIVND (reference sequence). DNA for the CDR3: TGTGCCAGTAGTGGTAGCGGGTTGGGGACCCAGTACTTC. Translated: CASSGSGLGTQYF.

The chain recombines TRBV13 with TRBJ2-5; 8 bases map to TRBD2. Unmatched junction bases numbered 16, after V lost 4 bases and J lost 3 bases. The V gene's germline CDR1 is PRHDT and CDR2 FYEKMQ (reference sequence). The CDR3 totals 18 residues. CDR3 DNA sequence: TGTGCCAGCAGCTCAAACCCCGCCCTACTAGCGGCAAAAGAGACCCAGTACTTC. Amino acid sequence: CASSSNPALLAAKETQYF.

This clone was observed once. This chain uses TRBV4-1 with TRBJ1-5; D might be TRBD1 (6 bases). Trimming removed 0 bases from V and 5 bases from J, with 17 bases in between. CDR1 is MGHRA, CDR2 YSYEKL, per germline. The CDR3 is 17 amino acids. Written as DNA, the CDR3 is TGCGCCAGCAGCCAAGAGCGCAGGGGCCGAGTAGATCAGCCCCAGCATTTT. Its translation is CASSQERRGRVDQPQHF.

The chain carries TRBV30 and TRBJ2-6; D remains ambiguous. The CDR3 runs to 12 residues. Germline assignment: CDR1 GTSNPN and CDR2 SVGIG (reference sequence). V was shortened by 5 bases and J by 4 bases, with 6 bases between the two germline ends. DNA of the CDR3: TGTGCCTGGGAGATGGGGGCCAACGTCCTGACTTTC. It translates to CAWEMGANVLTF.

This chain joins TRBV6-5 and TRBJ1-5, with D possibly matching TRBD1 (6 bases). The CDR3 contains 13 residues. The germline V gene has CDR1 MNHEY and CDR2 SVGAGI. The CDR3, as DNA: TGTGCAGGGGGGGGTTATAGCAATCAGCCCCAGCATTTT. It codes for CAGGGYSNQPQHF.

The CDR3 nucleotides are TGTGCCAGCAGACACAACGACAGAAATCCCTACGAGCAGTACTTC. As protein: CASRHNDRNPYEQYF. V usage is TRBV11-2 and J usage is TRBJ2-7; a weak D match, TRBD1 (5 bases). The CDR3 is made up of 15 amino acids. V lost 6 bases, J lost 2 bases, and 17 bases lay in between. Per germline, CDR1 SGHAT and CDR2 FQNNGV.

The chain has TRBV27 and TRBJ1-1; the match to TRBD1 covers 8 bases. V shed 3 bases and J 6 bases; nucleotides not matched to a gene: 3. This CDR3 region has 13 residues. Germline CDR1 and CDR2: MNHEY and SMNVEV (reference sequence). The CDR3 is CASSLTGDAEAFF. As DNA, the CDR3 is TGTGCCAGCAGTTTGACAGGGGACGCTGAAGCTTTCTTT.

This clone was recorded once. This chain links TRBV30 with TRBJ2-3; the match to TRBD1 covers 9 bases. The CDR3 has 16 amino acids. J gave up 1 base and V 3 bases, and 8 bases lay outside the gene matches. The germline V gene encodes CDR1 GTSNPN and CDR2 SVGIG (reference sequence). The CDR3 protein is CAWSLNRGPRTDTQYF. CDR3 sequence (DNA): TGTGCCTGGAGCTTAAACAGGGGGCCTCGCACAGATACGCAGTATTTT.

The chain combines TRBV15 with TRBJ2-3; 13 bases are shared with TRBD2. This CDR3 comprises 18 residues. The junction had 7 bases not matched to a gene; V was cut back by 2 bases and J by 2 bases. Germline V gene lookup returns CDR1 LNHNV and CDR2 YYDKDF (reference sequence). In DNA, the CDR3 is TGTGCCACCAGCAGACCCCCGGGACTAGCGGGACTCACAGATACGCAGTATTTT. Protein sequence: CATSRPPGLAGLTDTQYF.

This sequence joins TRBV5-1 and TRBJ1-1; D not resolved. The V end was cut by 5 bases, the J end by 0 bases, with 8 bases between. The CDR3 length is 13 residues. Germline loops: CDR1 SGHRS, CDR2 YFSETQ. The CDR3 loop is CASRGRLNTEAFF. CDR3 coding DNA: TGCGCCAGCAGGGGCAGGCTGAACACTGAAGCTTTCTTT.